This T cell receptor beta chain was observed in a study of blood T cell repertoires in COVID-19. In the study overall: COVID-19 samples from acute and convalescent phases originated in the United States, Italy and Spain.

Authors' processing steps: By means of reference gene primer amplification, nucleated cell counts were estimated. Using immunoSEQ multiplex PCR, the repertoire was profiled, and TCRdb retains in-frame clones only, with some absent. That table supplies the V and J calls and clone size; D and trimming were determined from the DNA. The sample includes about 260,000 clones, about 87% of them seen just once. Germline assignment: CDR1 SEHNR and CDR2 FQNEAQ (reference sequence). The CDR3 totals 14 residues. The V gene lost 6 bases and the J gene lost 4 bases, with 15 bases spanning the gap. The specimen sequenced was peripheral blood. The receptor's source is a woman in her 70s with COVID-19, enrolled during active disease. This chain joins TRBV7-9 and TRBJ1-2; D may be TRBD1 (5 bases). This CDR3 reads CASSPGQVRYGYTF. CDR3 DNA sequence: TGTGCCAGCAGTCCAGGGCAGGTGCGCTATGGCTACACCTTC.